Listed here are 21 T cell receptor beta chains from one sample, sequenced in a study of blood T cell repertoires in COVID-19. The data were produced by immunoSEQ multiplex PCR, yet TCRdb's version contains in-frame clones alone and is incomplete. In the table there are 200,000 to 300,000 clones, 91% of which are singletons. The sequencing sample was made of peripheral blood. All receptors derive from a person aged 18-35 years with COVID-19, enrolled during active disease.

This clone was detected a few times. CDR3 nucleotides: TGTGCCAGCAGCTTCGGGGGGAACACCGGGGAGCTGTTTTTT. It codes for CASSFGGNTGELFF. This chain connects TRBV7-2 to TRBJ2-2; D may be TRBD2 (6 bases). The CDR3 totals 14 residues. Germline CDR1 SGHTA, CDR2 FQGNSA. Trimming took 3 bases from V and 1 from J, leaving 6 bases between them.

CDR3 residues: CSARSEKLFF. In nucleotides, the CDR3 is TGCAGTGCCCGTAGTGAAAAACTGTTTTTT. The chain uses TRBV20-1 and TRBJ1-4; D unclear. CDR1 is DFQATT and CDR2 is SNEGSKA in the germline V gene (reference sequence). This CDR3 has 10 residues. V was clipped by 6 bases and J by 7 bases, with 6 bases between them.

The chain couples TRBV7-9 to TRBJ2-1; possible D gene TRBD2, 5 bases. CDR3 length equals 15 residues. The V gene lost 1 base and the J gene lost 4 bases, with 11 bases spanning the gap. Germline lookup yields CDR1 SEHNR and CDR2 FQNEAQ (reference sequence). This chain's CDR3 is CASSLVLDSYNEQFF. The DNA of the CDR3 is TGTGCCAGCAGCTTAGTACTAGACTCATACAATGAGCAGTTCTTC.

The rearrangement uses TRBV13 and TRBJ2-5, with 9 bases fitting TRBD1. The CDR3 has 15 amino acids. The V and J ends lost 6 bases and 3 bases, in that order; junction bases with no gene match: 8. The germline V gene encodes CDR1 PRHDT and CDR2 FYEKMQ (reference sequence). CDR3 in amino acids: CASSAGTGYEETQYF. The DNA of the CDR3 is TGTGCCAGCAGTGCCGGGACAGGGTACGAAGAGACCCAGTACTTC.

The J gene is TRBJ1-3, the V gene TRBV5-4; 8 bases fit TRBD1. Germline lookup yields CDR1 SGHNT and CDR2 YYREEE (reference sequence). The CDR3 is 18 amino acids. The V gene end was trimmed by 4 bases and the J gene end by 0 bases; junction bases not matched to a gene: 12. CDR3 region: CASSRSQGATSSGNTIYF. Here the CDR3 DNA reads TGTGCCAGCAGCAGATCTCAGGGGGCGACAAGCTCTGGAAACACCATATATTTT.

A remark on this clone: This same CDR3 is encoded by further DNA sequences in the sample. V usage is TRBV19 and J usage is TRBJ2-2; D may be TRBD2 (5 bases). The CDR3 loop spans 12 amino acids. V gave up 6 bases and J gave up 4 bases, with 6 bases separating them. The germline V gene has CDR1 LNHDA and CDR2 SQIVND (reference sequence). The CDR3 loop is CASSRGTGELFF. The DNA of the CDR3 is TGTGCCAGTAGCCGGGGCACCGGGGAGCTGTTTTTT.

This sequence joins TRBV28 and TRBJ1-2, with D possibly TRBD1 on 5 matching bases. The CDR3 covers 13 residues. The ends were cut back, 4 bases at V and 6 bases at J, with 12 bases in the middle. The germline V gene encodes CDR1 MDHEN and CDR2 SYDVKM. The CDR3 region has the DNA TGTGCCAGCAGTTCCCTCGGACACGATGGCTACACCTTC. This codes for CASSSLGHDGYTF.

The rearrangement links TRBV19 to TRBJ2-3, with 11 bases aligning to TRBD1. Germline CDR1 and CDR2: LNHDA and SQIVND (reference sequence). The CDR3 totals 15 residues. Trimming removed 3 bases from V and 4 bases from J; junction bases left unmatched: 3. The CDR3 here is CASSIPGQGADTQYF. The CDR3 DNA follows: TGTGCCAGTAGTATCCCGGGACAGGGGGCAGATACGCAGTATTTT.

V usage is TRBV25-1 and J usage is TRBJ2-2, with 7 nucleotides matching TRBD1. The V segment lost 1 base and the J segment 3 bases; nucleotides outside the gene matches: 8. The CDR3 is made up of 17 amino acids. Germline V gives CDR1 MGHDK, CDR2 SYGVNS. The CDR3 nucleotides are TGTGCCAGCAGTGAATCCCGACAGGGATCGGACACCGGGGAGCTGTTTTTT. Its translation: CASSESRQGSDTGELFF.

This clone showed up just a few times. The V and J genes are TRBV16 and TRBJ2-5; D is unclear. CDR3 length: 12 amino acids. V lost 0 bases and J lost 5, with 4 bases in between. Germline loops: CDR1 KGHSY, CDR2 FQNENV. CDR3 amino acids: CASSQSQETQYF. The DNA for the CDR3 is TGTGCCAGCAGCCAATCCCAGGAGACCCAGTACTTC. Full variable domain (remainder filled in from reference TRBV16 and TRBJ2-5): GEEVAQTPKHLVRGEGQKAKLYCAPIKGHSYVFWYQQVLKNEFKFLISFQNENVFDETGMPKERFSAKCLPNSPCSLEIQATKLEDSAVYFCASSQSQETQYFGPGTRLLVL.

The gene calls are TRBV6-1 and TRBJ2-7; TRBD2 matches at 9 bases. V dropped 1 base and J dropped 0; count of bases not matched to a gene: 1. The CDR3 has 15 amino acids. The germline V gene has CDR1 MNHNS and CDR2 SASEGT. Here the CDR3 reads CASSEGLAASYEQYF. Written as DNA, the CDR3 is TGTGCCAGCAGTGAAGGACTAGCGGCCTCCTACGAGCAGTACTTC.

This chain connects TRBV28 to TRBJ1-1; perhaps TRBD1 as D (5 bases). The CDR3 is made up of 13 amino acids. Germline assignment: CDR1 MDHEN and CDR2 SYDVKM. V lost 4 bases and J 2 bases, leaving 8 bases between the germline ends. Written as DNA, the CDR3 is TGTGCCAGCAGTTCGGACACCAACACTGAAGCTTTCTTT. As protein: CASSSDTNTEAFF. Complete variable domain (other parts from reference TRBV28 and TRBJ1-1): DVKVTQSSRYLVKRTGEKVFLECVQDMDHENMFWYRQDPGLGLRLIYFSYDVKMKEKGDIPEGYSVSREKKERFSLILESASTNQTSMYLCASSSDTNTEAFFGQGTRLTVV.

The chain recombines TRBV28 with TRBJ2-7; 8 bases are a match to TRBD2. This CDR3 spans 14 amino acids. Germline V gene lookup returns CDR1 MDHEN and CDR2 SYDVKM. J was trimmed by 3 bases and V by 2 bases; bases with no gene match: 3. The CDR3 loop reads CASSLTTSGYEQYF. DNA for the CDR3: TGTGCCAGCAGTTTAACCACTAGCGGCTACGAGCAGTACTTC.

This chain connects TRBV10-2 to TRBJ2-1; D is perhaps TRBD2 (5 bases). CDR3 length equals 12 residues. From germline, CDR1 is WSHSY and CDR2 SAAADI. Trimming stripped 2 bases from V and 8 bases from J, with 7 bases between. The CDR3 loop reads CASSEGGDEQFF. CDR3 coding DNA: TGCGCCAGCAGTGAGGGAGGCGATGAGCAGTTCTTC.

This chain uses TRBV10-2 with TRBJ2-1; the match to TRBD1 covers 7 bases. V shed 6 bases and J 10 bases; nucleotides not matched to a gene: 6. CDR1 and CDR2 from the germline V gene are WSHSY and SAAADI. The CDR3 is made up of 12 amino acids. The CDR3 nucleotides are TGCGCCAGCAGGGTGTTCAGGGGGGAGCAGTTCTTC. The encoded protein is CASRVFRGEQFF.

J is TRBJ2-7 and V is TRBV10-3; D is perhaps TRBD2 (5 bases). The CDR3 consists of 13 residues. Trimming took off 2 bases at V and 6 bases at J, with 11 bases between the two ends. Germline assignment: CDR1 ENHRY and CDR2 SYGVKD. The CDR3 DNA reads as TGTGCCATCAGTGAGGAAACTAGGCCCGAGCAGTACTTC. It specifies CAISEETRPEQYF.

The rearrangement uses TRBV7-2 and TRBJ2-1; 8 nucleotides line up with TRBD1. The CDR3 contains 17 residues. In germline, CDR1 is SGHTA, CDR2 FQGNSA. V lost 2 bases, J lost 0 bases, and 6 bases stayed unmatched. Here the CDR3 reads CASSLPQGASSYNEQFF. The CDR3 DNA follows: TGTGCCAGCAGCTTACCCCAGGGGGCCTCCTCCTACAATGAGCAGTTCTTC.

The chain carries TRBV7-8 and TRBJ2-4; the match to TRBD2 covers 7 bases. V shed 5 bases, J shed 5 bases, and the junction held 3 bases outside the gene matches. The CDR3 loop spans 13 amino acids. From germline, CDR1 is SGHVS and CDR2 FQNEAQ. In DNA, the CDR3 is TGTGCCAGCAGCGGGGGGGGACAAAACATTCAGTACTTC. It codes for CASSGGGQNIQYF.

Comments on this clone: This same CDR3 is encoded by further DNA sequences in the sample. CDR3 in DNA: TGTGCCAGCACCGCGACAGGCCCGTATGGCTACACCTTC. It codes for CASTATGPYGYTF. The chain couples TRBV12-3 or TRBV12-4 to TRBJ1-2; D may be TRBD1 (6 bases). The V end was cut by 7 bases, the J end by 5 bases, with 14 bases between. This CDR3 comprises 13 residues.

The chain recombines TRBV11-2 with TRBJ2-1; 7 positions agree with TRBD2. This CDR3 contains 15 residues. The junction had 8 bases not matched to a gene; V was cut back by 0 bases and J by 9 bases. Germline lookup yields CDR1 SGHAT and CDR2 FQNNGV. As DNA, the CDR3 is TGTGCCAGCAGCTTAGATGTAGCGGGCGGGTTTGAGCAGTTCTTC. Protein product: CASSLDVAGGFEQFF.

The V and J genes are TRBV18 and TRBJ2-2; D gene uncertain. Between the trimmed V and J ends, which lost 2 bases and 1 base, there was a span of 5 bases. The CDR3 consists of 14 residues. CDR1 is KGHSH and CDR2 is LQKENI in the germline V gene. CDR3 bases: TGTGCCAGCTCACCAAGACAGAACACCGGGGAGCTGTTTTTT. Amino acid sequence: CASSPRQNTGELFF.